This T cell receptor beta chain originates from a study of T cells in localized non-small cell lung cancer. Whole-study results and caveats: Greater T cell density in blood accompanied longer overall survival. It remains possible that heterogeneity exists, since only one tumor region was sequenced. Measurement of T cell clonality placed uninvolved adjacent lung highest, above the level in tumor. Adjacent lung held a median roughly 60 of the top 100 tumor clones.

The protocol was immunoSEQ multiplex PCR, while the TCRdb copy is restricted to in-frame clones and leaves out a portion. Of some 21,000 clones detected, about nine tenths appear once; the ten largest clones hold around 4%. With regard to this clone: Its antigen is unknown.

This TCR was recovered from a male donor at least 60 years old with stage I squamous cell lung carcinoma. The sample was peripheral blood, taken before any cancer treatment.

CDR3 protein: CASSLGVGSQNIQYF. CDR3 nucleotide sequence: TGTGCCAGCAGTTTAGGGGTCGGGAGTCAAAACATTCAGTACTTC. The chain recombines TRBV28 with TRBJ2-4, with D perhaps TRBD2 (6 bases). Germline V gene lookup returns CDR1 MDHEN and CDR2 SYDVKM. The V end was cut by 2 bases, the J end by 5 bases, with 13 bases between. The CDR3 length is 15 residues.